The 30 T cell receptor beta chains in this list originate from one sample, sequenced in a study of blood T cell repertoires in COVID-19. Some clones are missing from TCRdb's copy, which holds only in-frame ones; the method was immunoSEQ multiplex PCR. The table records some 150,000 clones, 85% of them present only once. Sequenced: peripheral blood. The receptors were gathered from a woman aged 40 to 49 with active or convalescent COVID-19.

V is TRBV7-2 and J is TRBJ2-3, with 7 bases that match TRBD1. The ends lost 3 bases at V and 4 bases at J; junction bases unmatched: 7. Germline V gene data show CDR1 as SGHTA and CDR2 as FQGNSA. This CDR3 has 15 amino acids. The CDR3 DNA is TGTGCCAGCAGCTTCGACAGGGTAGGAGCAGATACGCAGTATTTT. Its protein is CASSFDRVGADTQYF.

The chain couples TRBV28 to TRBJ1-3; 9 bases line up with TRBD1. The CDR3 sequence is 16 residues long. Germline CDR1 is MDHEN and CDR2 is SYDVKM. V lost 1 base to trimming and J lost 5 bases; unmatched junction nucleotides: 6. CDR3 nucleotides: TGTGCCAGCAGTTTATTATGGACAGGGGAACGAAACACCATATATTTT. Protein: CASSLLWTGERNTIYF.

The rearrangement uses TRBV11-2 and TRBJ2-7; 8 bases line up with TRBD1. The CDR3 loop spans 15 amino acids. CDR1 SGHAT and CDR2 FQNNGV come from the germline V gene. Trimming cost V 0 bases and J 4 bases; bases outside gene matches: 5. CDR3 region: CASSLEAGGIYEQYF. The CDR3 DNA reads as TGTGCCAGCAGCTTAGAGGCAGGGGGCATTTACGAGCAGTACTTC.

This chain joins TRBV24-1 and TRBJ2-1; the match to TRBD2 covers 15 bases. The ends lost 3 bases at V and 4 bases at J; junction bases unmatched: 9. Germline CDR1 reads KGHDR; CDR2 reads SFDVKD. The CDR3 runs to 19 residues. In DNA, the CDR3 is TGTGCCACCAGTGATCCTGTATCGGGACTAGCGGGGGGATACAATGAGCAGTTCTTC. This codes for CATSDPVSGLAGGYNEQFF.

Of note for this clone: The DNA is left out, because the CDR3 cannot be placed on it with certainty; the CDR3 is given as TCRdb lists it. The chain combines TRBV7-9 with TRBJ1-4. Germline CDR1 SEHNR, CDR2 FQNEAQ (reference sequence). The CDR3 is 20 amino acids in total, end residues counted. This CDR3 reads CARTRGGMKNCFLAMKRLFF.

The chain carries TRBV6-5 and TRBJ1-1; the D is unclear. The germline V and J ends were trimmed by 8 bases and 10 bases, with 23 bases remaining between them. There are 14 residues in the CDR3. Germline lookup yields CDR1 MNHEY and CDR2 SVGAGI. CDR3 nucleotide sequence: TGTGCCAGCCAAAACCTTGACCGAGGCCTTGGAGCTTTCTTT. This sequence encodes CASQNLDRGLGAFF.

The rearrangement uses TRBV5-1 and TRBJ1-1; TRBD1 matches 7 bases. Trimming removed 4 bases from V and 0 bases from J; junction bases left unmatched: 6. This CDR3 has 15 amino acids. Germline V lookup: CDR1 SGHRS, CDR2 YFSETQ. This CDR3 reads CASSSWGQMNTEAFF. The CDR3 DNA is TGCGCCAGCAGCAGTTGGGGACAGATGAACACTGAAGCTTTCTTT.

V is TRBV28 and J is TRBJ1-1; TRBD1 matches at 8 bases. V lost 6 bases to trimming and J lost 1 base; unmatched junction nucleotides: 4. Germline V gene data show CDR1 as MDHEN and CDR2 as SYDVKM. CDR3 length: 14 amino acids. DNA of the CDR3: TGTGCCAGCAGACCACAGGGGGGGAACACTGAAGCTTTCTTT. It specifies CASRPQGGNTEAFF.

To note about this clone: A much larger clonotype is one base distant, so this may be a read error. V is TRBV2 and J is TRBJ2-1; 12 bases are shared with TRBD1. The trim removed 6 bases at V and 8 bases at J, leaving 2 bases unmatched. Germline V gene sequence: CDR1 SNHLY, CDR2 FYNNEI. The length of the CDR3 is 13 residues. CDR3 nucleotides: TGTGCCAGCAGCTGGGACAGGGGGCATGAGCAGTTCTTC. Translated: CASSWDRGHEQFF. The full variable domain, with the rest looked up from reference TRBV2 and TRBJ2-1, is EPEVTQTPSHQVTQMGQEVILRCVPISNHLYFYWYRQILGQKVEFLVSFYNNEISEKSEIFDDQFSVERPDGSNFTLKIRSTKLEDSAMYFCASSWDRGHEQFFGPGTRLTVL.

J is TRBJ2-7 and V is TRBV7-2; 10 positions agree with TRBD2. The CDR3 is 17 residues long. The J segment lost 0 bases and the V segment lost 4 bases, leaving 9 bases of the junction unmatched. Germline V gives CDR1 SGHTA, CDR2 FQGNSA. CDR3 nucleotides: TGTGCCAGCAGCTCCCGGCTAGCGGGAGCCAGCTCCTACGAGCAGTACTTC. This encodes CASSSRLAGASSYEQYF.

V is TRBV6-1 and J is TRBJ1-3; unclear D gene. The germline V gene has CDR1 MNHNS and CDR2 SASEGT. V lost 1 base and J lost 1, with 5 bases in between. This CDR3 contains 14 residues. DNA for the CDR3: TGTGCCAGCAGTGAAGTTCCTTCTGGAAACACCATATATTTT. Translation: CASSEVPSGNTIYF.

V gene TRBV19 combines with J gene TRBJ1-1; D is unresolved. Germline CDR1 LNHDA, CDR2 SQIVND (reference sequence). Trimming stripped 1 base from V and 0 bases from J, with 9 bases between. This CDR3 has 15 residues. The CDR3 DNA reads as TGTGCCAGTAGTATAGTAAACAGCTTGAACACTGAAGCTTTCTTT. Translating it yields CASSIVNSLNTEAFF.

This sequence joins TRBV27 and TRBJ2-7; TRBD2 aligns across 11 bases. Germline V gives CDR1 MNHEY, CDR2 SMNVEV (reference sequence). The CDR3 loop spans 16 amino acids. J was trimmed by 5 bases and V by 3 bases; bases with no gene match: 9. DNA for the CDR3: TGTGCCAGCAGTTTGCCCCCGACTAGCGGGGTGGACGAGCAGTACTTC. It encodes CASSLPPTSGVDEQYF.

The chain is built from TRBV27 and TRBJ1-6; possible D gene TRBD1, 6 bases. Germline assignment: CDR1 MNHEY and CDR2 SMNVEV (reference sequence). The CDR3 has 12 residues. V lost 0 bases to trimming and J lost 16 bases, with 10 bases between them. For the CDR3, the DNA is TGTGCCAGCAGTTTATCGGGGGACAAGCTCCACTTT. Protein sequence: CASSLSGDKLHF.

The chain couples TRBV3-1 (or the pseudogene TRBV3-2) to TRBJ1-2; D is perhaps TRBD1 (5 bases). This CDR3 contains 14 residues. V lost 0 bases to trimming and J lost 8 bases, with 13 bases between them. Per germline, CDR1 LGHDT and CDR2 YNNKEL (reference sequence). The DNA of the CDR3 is TGTGCCAGCAGCCAAGACGGGGGGAAAGAAGGCTACACCTTC. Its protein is CASSQDGGKEGYTF.

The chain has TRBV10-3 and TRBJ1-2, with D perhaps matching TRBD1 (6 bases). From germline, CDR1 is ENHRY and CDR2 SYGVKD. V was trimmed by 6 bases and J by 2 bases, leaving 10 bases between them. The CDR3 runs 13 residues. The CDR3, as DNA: TGTGCCATCAGCGAGGACAGAAACTATGGCTACACCTTC. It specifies CAISEDRNYGYTF.

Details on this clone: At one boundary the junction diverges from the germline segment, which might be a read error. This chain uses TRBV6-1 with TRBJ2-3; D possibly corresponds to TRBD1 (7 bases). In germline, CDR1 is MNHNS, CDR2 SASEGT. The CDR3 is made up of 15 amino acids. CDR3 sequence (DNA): TGTGCCAGCAGGGAAGGGCAGGGGGGAGCAGATACGCAGTATTTT. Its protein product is CASREGQGGADTQYF.

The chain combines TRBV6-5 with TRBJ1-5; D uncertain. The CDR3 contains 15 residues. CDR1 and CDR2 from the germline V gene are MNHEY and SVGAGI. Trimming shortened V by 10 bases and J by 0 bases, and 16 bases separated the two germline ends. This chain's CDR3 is CATLTRPYSNQPQHF. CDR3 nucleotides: TGTGCCACCCTGACACGTCCGTATAGCAATCAGCCCCAGCATTTT.

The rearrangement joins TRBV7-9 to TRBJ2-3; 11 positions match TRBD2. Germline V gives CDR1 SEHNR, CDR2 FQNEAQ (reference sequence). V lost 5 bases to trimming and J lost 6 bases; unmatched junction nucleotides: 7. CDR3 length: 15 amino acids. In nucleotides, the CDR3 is TGTGCCAGCAGCCGAGAGGCTAGCGGGAGGGATACGCAGTATTTT. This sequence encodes CASSREASGRDTQYF.

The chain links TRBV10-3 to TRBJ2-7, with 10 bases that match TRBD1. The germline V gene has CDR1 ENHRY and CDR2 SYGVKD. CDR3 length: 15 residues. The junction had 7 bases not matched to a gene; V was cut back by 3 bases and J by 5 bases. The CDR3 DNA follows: TGTGCCATCAGTGACCCCGGACAGGGGGGAAACGAGCAGTACTTC. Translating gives CAISDPGQGGNEQYF.

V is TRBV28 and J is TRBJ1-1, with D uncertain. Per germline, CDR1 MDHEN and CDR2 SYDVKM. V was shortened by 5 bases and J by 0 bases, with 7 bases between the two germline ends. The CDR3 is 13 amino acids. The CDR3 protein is CASSPSMNTEAFF. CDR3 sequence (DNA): TGTGCCAGCAGTCCCAGTATGAACACTGAAGCTTTCTTT.

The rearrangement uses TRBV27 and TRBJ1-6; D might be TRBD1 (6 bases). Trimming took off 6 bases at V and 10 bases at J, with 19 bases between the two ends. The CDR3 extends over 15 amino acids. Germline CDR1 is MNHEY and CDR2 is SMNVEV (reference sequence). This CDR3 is CASSPPGQAWSPLHF. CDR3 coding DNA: TGTGCCAGCAGCCCCCCGGGACAAGCGTGGTCACCCCTCCACTTT.

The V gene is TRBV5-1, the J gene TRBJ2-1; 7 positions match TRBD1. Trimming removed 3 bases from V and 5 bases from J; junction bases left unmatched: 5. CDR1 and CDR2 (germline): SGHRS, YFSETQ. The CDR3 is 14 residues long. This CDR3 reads CASSWGTVNNEQFF. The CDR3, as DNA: TGCGCCAGCAGCTGGGGGACAGTTAACAATGAGCAGTTCTTC.

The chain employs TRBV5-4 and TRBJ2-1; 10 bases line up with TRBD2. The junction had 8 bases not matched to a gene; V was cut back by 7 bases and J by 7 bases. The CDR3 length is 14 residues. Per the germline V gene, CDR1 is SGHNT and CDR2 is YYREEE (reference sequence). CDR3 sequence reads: CASSSGGAGNEQFF. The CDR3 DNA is TGTGCCAGCTCGAGCGGGGGGGCTGGAAATGAGCAGTTCTTC. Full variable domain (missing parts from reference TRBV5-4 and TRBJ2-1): ETGVTQSPTHLIKTRGQQVTLRCSSQSGHNTVSWYQQALGQGPQFIFQYYREEENGRGNFPPRFSGLQFPNYSSELNVNALELDDSALYLCASSSGGAGNEQFFGPGTRLTVL.

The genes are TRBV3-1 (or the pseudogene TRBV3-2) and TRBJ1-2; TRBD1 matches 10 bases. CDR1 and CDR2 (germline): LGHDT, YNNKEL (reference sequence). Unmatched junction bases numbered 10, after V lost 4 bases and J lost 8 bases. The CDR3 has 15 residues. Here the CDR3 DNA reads TGTGCCAGCAGCCGTAAAGGACAGGGGGTGGGAGGCTACACCTTC. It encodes CASSRKGQGVGGYTF.

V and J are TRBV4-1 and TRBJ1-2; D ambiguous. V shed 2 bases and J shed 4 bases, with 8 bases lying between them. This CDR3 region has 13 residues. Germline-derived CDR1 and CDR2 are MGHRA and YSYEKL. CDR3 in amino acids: CASSQTGFYGYTF. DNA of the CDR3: TGCGCCAGCAGCCAAACCGGGTTCTATGGCTACACCTTC.

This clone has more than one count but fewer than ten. Here the CDR3 reads CASSQDPGNSPLHF. The CDR3 DNA is TGCGCCAGCAGCCAAGATCCGGGGAATTCACCCCTCCACTTT. This chain uses TRBV4-3 with TRBJ1-6; no clear D gene. Germline values: CDR1 LGHNA, CDR2 YSLEER. The CDR3 has 14 amino acids. The germline V and J ends were trimmed by 0 bases and 7 bases, with 7 bases remaining between them.

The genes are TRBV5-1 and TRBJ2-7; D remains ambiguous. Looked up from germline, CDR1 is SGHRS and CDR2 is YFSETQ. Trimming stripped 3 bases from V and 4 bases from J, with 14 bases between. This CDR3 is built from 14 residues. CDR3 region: CASSYSPTKYEQYF. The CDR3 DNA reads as TGCGCCAGCAGCTACAGTCCTACCAAGTACGAGCAGTACTTC.

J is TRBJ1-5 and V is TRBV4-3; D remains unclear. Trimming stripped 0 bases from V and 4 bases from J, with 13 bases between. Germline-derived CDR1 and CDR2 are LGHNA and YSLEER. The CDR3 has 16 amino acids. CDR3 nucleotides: TGCGCCAGCAGCCAAGATTGGGGAGGACCTAATCAGCCCCAGCATTTT. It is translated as CASSQDWGGPNQPQHF.

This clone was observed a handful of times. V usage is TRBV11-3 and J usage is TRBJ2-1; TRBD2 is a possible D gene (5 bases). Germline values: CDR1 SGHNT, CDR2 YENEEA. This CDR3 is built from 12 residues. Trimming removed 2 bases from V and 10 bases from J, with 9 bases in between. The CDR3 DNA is TGTGCCAGCAGCTTACGATGGGAGGAGCAGTTCTTC. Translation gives CASSLRWEEQFF.